This entry lists 15 T cell receptor beta chains sequenced from one sample in a study of T-cell reconstitution after alpha-beta-depleted transplantation in children (dated by TCRdb to about 2016). The library was made by PCR. TCRdb names Illumina HiSeq 2500 as the instrument used. To normalize quantification of the TCRbeta repertoire, the TCR libraries were built with molecular barcoding that relied on unique molecular identifiers. TCRdb handled the public reads itself, with Q25 trimming in fastp and clone calling in MiXCR, and kept productive beta chains. Rows with a matching CDR3 protein are joined into one entry that keeps the most common DNA and genes. The sample table shows about 980,000 distinct CDR3 sequences, and about 26% are seen once. Jointly, the top ten make up 25% to 35% of the sample. The treatment or condition label here, explained by the study, means: allogeneic hematopoietic cell transplantation with graft depleted of TCRalphabeta T cells and CD19 B cells.

The sequencing used PBMCs, mostly from graft donor cells, collected 360 days after TCRalphabeta/CD19-depleted stem cell transplant. These receptors were obtained from a boy younger than two who had a stem cell transplant for SCID, so the T cells may come from the graft donor.

This clonotype was picked up one time. This may stem from a read error, because a much larger clone lies one nucleotide away. The chain uses TRBV5-1 and TRBJ2-7; D is possibly TRBD1 (5 bases). The CDR3 has 14 amino acids. The V gene's germline CDR1 is SGHRS and CDR2 YFSETQ. Written as DNA, the CDR3 is TGCGCCAGCAGCTTGGACAGGATATCCTACGGGCAGTACTTC. Translation: CASSLDRISYGQYF.

The V gene is TRBV7-2, the J gene TRBJ1-2; D gene uncertain. Germline V gene data show CDR1 as SGHTA and CDR2 as FQGNSA. The CDR3 length is 12 residues. V lost 4 bases and J lost 4, with 7 bases in between. CDR3 region: CASSYGSYGYTF. The CDR3 DNA is TGTGCCAGCAGCTATGGAAGCTATGGCTACACCTTC.

This clonotype was seen a handful of times. J is TRBJ2-1 and V is TRBV4-3; 9 nucleotides align to TRBD2. V was pared by 1 base and J by 9 bases, with 10 bases of the junction left unmatched. The CDR3 extends over 16 amino acids. The germline gives CDR1 LGHNA, CDR2 YSLEER. CDR3 loop: CASSQVAGGHFGEQFF. CDR3 nucleotides: TGCGCCAGCAGCCAAGTTGCGGGGGGGCACTTTGGTGAGCAGTTCTTC.

This clonotype has more than one count but fewer than ten. The V and J genes are TRBV6-1 and TRBJ2-3; possible D gene TRBD2, 6 bases. V was clipped by 7 bases and J by 4 bases, with 18 bases between them. The germline gives CDR1 MNHNS, CDR2 SASEGT. The CDR3 totals 15 residues. Here the CDR3 DNA reads TGTGCCAGCACCCCACTTGGCGGGGTTGCAGATACGCAGTATTTT. This sequence encodes CASTPLGGVADTQYF.

The chain employs TRBV7-9 and TRBJ2-2; unclear D gene. The CDR3 consists of 12 residues. V was clipped by 7 bases and J by 4 bases, with 7 bases between them. CDR1 is SEHNR, CDR2 FQNEAQ, per germline (reference sequence). This CDR3 is CASINTTGELFF. CDR3 DNA sequence: TGTGCCAGCATCAATACCACCGGGGAGCTGTTTTTT.

The chain uses TRBV7-9 and TRBJ2-7, with TRBD1 matching 7 bases. The V gene's germline CDR1 is SEHNR and CDR2 FQNEAQ (reference sequence). This CDR3 contains 16 residues. V shed 0 bases and J 0 bases; nucleotides not matched to a gene: 5. CDR3 bases: TGTGCCAGCAGCTTAGCAACAGGGGCCGACTCCTACGAGCAGTACTTC. The encoded protein is CASSLATGADSYEQYF.

The sample holds one count of this clonotype. The chain joins TRBV18 to TRBJ2-3; unclear D gene. The CDR3 runs to 15 residues. Trimming took off 3 bases at V and 2 bases at J, with 12 bases between the two ends. In germline, CDR1 is KGHSH, CDR2 LQKENI. The CDR3 reads CASSPLPLYTDTQYF. The CDR3 DNA follows: TGTGCCAGCTCACCCCTTCCCCTCTACACAGATACGCAGTATTTT.

This clonotype appeared a single time. The genes are TRBV14 and TRBJ2-3, with 12 nucleotides matching TRBD2. With V trimmed by 4 bases and J by 1 base, 9 bases remained unmatched. There are 18 residues in the CDR3. Germline V gene lookup returns CDR1 SGHDN and CDR2 FVKESK. CDR3 coding DNA: TGTGCCAGCAGCCCCGGACTAGCGGGGACGGGGGGCACAGATACGCAGTATTTT. This sequence encodes CASSPGLAGTGGTDTQYF.

The chain links TRBV6-1 to TRBJ2-7; 7 bases agree with TRBD1. Germline V lookup: CDR1 MNHNS, CDR2 SASEGT. This CDR3 contains 14 residues. V trimming: 8 bases; J trimming: 6 bases; junction bases outside the gene matches: 13. CDR3 region: CASGRQGRTGEQYF. The CDR3 DNA is TGTGCCAGCGGAAGACAGGGAAGGACTGGCGAGCAGTACTTC.

This clonotype was counted a few times. This chain links TRBV29-1 with TRBJ2-3; D unclear. The CDR3 covers 13 residues. Germline CDR1 and CDR2: SQVTM and ANQGSEA. V lost 1 base and J lost 2, with 7 bases in between. The CDR3 coding sequence is TGCAGCGTTGAAGTTCAGAACACAGATACGCAGTATTTT. Its translation: CSVEVQNTDTQYF.

This clonotype showed up just a few times. V is TRBV7-6 and J is TRBJ2-1; 7 bases map to TRBD2. V shed 1 base and J 14 bases; nucleotides not matched to a gene: 8. This CDR3 has 13 residues. Per the germline V gene, CDR1 is SGHVS and CDR2 is FNYEAQ. The CDR3 DNA reads as TGTGCCAGCAGCTTAGAGGCTAGCGGAGATAAGTTCTTC. As protein: CASSLEASGDKFF.

The V gene is TRBV20-1, the J gene TRBJ2-3, with D perhaps TRBD1 (5 bases). CDR1 is DFQATT, CDR2 SNEGSKA, per germline (reference sequence). The CDR3 covers 14 residues. V lost 3 bases and J lost 4, with 14 bases in between. CDR3 loop: CSARVQGRADTQYF. The DNA for the CDR3 is TGCAGTGCTAGGGTCCAGGGAAGGGCAGATACGCAGTATTTT.

The genes are TRBV29-1 and TRBJ1-3; D remains ambiguous. Germline loops: CDR1 SQVTM, CDR2 ANQGSEA. The CDR3 is 11 residues long. Trimming shortened V by 7 bases and J by 4 bases, and 8 bases separated the two germline ends. The CDR3 region is CSAWHGNTIYF. In DNA, the CDR3 is TGCAGCGCCTGGCACGGAAACACCATATATTTT.

The chain is built from TRBV5-1 and TRBJ2-3; D is perhaps TRBD1 (6 bases). CDR1 SGHRS and CDR2 YFSETQ come from the germline V gene. The ends were cut back, 5 bases at V and 0 bases at J, with 10 bases in the middle. The CDR3 is made up of 14 amino acids. The CDR3, as DNA: TGCGCCAGCAGAGGGACATCAAGCACAGATACGCAGTATTTT. Residues: CASRGTSSTDTQYF.

This clonotype was observed many times. The V call is TRBV20-1, the J call TRBJ2-2; D remains ambiguous. The V gene's germline CDR1 is DFQATT and CDR2 SNEGSKA (reference sequence). V was cut by 0 bases and J by 7 bases, with 9 bases left in between. The CDR3 totals 13 residues. CDR3: CSARDATGGELFF. In DNA form, the CDR3 reads TGCAGTGCTAGAGATGCGACGGGCGGGGAGCTGTTTTTT.